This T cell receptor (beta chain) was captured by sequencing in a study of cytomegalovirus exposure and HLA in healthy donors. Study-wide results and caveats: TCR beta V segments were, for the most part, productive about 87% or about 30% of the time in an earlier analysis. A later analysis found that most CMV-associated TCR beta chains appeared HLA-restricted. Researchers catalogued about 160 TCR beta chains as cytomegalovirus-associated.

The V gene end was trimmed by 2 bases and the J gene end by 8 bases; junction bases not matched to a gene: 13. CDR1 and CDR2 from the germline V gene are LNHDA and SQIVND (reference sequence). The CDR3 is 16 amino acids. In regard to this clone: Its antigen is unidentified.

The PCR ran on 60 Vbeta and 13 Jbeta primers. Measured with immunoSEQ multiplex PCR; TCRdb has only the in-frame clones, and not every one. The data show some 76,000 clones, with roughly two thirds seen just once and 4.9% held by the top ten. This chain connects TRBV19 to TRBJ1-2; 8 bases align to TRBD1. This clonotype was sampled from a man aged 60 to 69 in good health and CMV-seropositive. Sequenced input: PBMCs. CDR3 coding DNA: TGTGCCAGTAGTATATTCGCGGTCGTACAGGGGGAAGGCTACACCTTC. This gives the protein CASSIFAVVQGEGYTF.